This T cell receptor (beta chain) originates from a study of control samples from healthy donors and cancer patients. Profiling relied on immunoSEQ multiplex PCR, and the TCRdb table lists in-frame clones only, not all of them. Its clone listing holds about 200,000 clones. Material: blood. The receptor was isolated from a woman aged 25 to 39 in good health.

The CDR3 sequence: CASSYLLRGRNYGYTF. The CDR3 DNA is TGTGCCAGCAGTTACCTTCTACGGGGTAGGAACTATGGCTACACCTTC. The chain combines TRBV6-5 with TRBJ1-2; D unresolved. From germline, CDR1 is MNHEY and CDR2 SVGAGI. The CDR3 has 16 amino acids. The germline V and J ends were trimmed by 2 bases and 2 bases, with 15 bases remaining between them.